Listed here is a single TCR beta chain. Its recognized antigen is unknown. Nothing much larger sits one base from this clone, and base qualities are not available. The sample is drawn from a study of T cells in Graves' hyperthyroidism and ophthalmopathy (dated by TCRdb to 2018 to 2020). With respect to the entire study: A discovery cohort of around 100 patients, about 40 with Graves' ophthalmopathy and approximately 55 with stable Graves' hyperthyroidism, was used to find distinguishing TCR V-J signatures. Whether ophthalmopathy could be predicted prospectively was tested in an independent validation cohort made up of under 20 hyperthyroidism patients plus 17 patients who later progressed to ophthalmopathy. The roughly 94 discovery patients were randomly split 7:3 into training and test sets. Thyroid tissue and blood T-cell repertoires from several Graves' hyperthyroidism patients were also compared in the study. Once sampling was done, hyperthyroidism patients were given methimazole at a starting dose of 30 mg daily, whereas ophthalmopathy patients were given high-dose intravenous methylprednisolone. According to the paper, TCR Vbeta CDR3 sequencing was carried out on 135 peripheral blood samples, which came from fewer than 50 ophthalmopathy, approximately 78 hyperthyroidism and roughly 17 progressor patients. Here is what the overall study found, with its caveats: Blood samples also contained most of the expanded thyroid clonotypes (frequency above 0.001), which suggests that blood repertoires may reflect thyroid immune responses. In validation, progression to ophthalmopathy was predicted by the model with 55% to 71% sensitivity and 72.22% specificity, a median of roughly 6 months before onset. A 13 V-J signature model separated ophthalmopathy from stable hyperthyroidism, with around 90% sensitivity and about 81% specificity in cross-validation and 80%/75% in testing. Sample size was not statistically predetermined, and investigators were not blinded to group allocation.

Exclusion was applied to patients with uncontrolled infections, other autoimmune diseases, pregnancy or lactation. Diagnoses were established on the basis of clinical symptoms, serum thyroxine and TRAb, thyroid ultrasound, and orbital computed tomography. Total RNA was extracted using Trizol reagent, and RNA quality was assessed on an Agilent 2100 Bioanalyzer. Measured from the cysteine to the phenylalanine, the CDR3 is 12 residues long. Only CDR3 DNA remains: 36 bases, in frame from the first base. According to the germline V gene, CDR1 reads SQVTM and CDR2 reads ANQGSEA. The V and J ends are trimmed by 4 bases and 5 bases, leaving 8 bases between them. The TCR beta CDR3 regions were amplified from RNA transcripts. A first-round RT-PCR of the TCR CDR3 used the HTBI primer set with the Qiagen OneStep RT-PCR kit. Libraries were constructed in a second round of multiplex PCR, after which size selection and purification were carried out. The libraries were sequenced on an Illumina HiSeq2000 using paired-end 100 bp reads. The study's processing was this. SOAPnuke was used to process the raw data, with reads discarded if the reads contained adapters or uncalled bases, had a mean Phred below 15, or lacked an exact constant-primer or identifier match. High-quality paired reads were merged with COPE v1.2.5, and unique nucleotide sequences were defined as clonotypes. Clonotypes were aligned to IMGT TRBV, TRBD and TRBJ reference segments using MiTCR v1.1. Only V-J combinations with frequency above 0.0001, covering roughly 99% of repertoires, were analysed. A TCS score was defined as the ratio between F50 (clonal expansion) and ExV (chaos), using BLOSUM62-based TCRdist between CDR3 peptides within each V-J. Welch's t-statistics and random forest reduced around 520 V-J features to 10 to 15, which were used in a naive Bayes classifier (R e1071). The similarity between thyroid and blood repertoires was quantified using the Morisita-Horn index. TCRdb redid the processing of the public reads, applying fastp at Q25 and MiXCR, and retained in-frame beta chains. Each entry is one CDR3 protein sequence, shown with its most common DNA and genes. TCRdb assigned the V and J calls; the authors' analysis was not used. The sample contains roughly 500,000 distinct CDR3 sequences, about 45% of them found a single time. The ten largest account for around 47% of the sample.

The sample consisted of peripheral blood or thyroid tissue (not recorded which). The chain employs TRBV29-1 and TRBJ2-2; the D region may be TRBD1 or TRBD2, each matching 5 bases equally. This receptor was taken from an adult woman with Graves' disease, either hyperthyroidism or ophthalmopathy (not recorded which). The nucleotide sequence is given as TGCAGCGTTGTATGGGGGACCGGGGAGCTGTTTTTT. Protein translation: CSVVWGTGELFF.